This T cell receptor beta chain was identified during a study of T cells in Graves' hyperthyroidism and ophthalmopathy. At the level of the study: Initial diagnosis, before any treatment, was when peripheral blood was collected.

Amplification targeted TCR beta CDR3 regions from RNA transcripts. During a first-round RT-PCR of the TCR CDR3, the HTBI primer set was used. A single record per CDR3 protein comes from TCRdb applying MiXCR to the multiplex PCR reads. In the table there are 300,000 to 400,000 distinct CDR3 sequences, over 20% of which are singletons. Remarks on this clonotype: Its antigen is as yet unknown.

Study-level findings and limits: Stable hyperthyroidism was separated from ophthalmopathy by a model based on 13 V-J features.

V was cut by 6 bases and J by 5 bases, with 16 bases left in between. The CDR3 is 14 amino acids. Patients were excluded because of uncontrolled infection, other autoimmune disease, pregnancy or lactation. Diagnosing involved the use of clinical symptoms, serum thyroxine and TRAb, thyroid ultrasound and orbital computed tomography. Sequencing input: blood. The rearrangement joins TRBV12-3 or TRBV12-4 to TRBJ1-2; D not resolved. This receptor was identified in a woman between 45 and 60 years old with Graves' hyperthyroidism. CDR3: CASSQIQSTYGYTF. The CDR3 bases are TGTGCCAGCAGCCAAATCCAGAGCACTTATGGCTACACCTTC.